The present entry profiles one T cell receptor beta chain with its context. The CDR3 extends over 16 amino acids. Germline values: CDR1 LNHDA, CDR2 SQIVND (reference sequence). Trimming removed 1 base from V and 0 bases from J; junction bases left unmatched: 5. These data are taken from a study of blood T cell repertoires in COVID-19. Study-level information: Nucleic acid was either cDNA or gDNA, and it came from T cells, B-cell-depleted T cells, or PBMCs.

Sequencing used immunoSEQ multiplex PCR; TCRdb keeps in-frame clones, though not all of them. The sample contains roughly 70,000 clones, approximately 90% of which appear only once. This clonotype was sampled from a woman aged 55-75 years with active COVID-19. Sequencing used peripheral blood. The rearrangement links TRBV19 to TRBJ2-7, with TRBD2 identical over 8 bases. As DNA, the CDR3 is TGTGCCAGTAGTATAGTGCCGGGAGGGCTCTCCTACGAGCAGTACTTC. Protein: CASSIVPGGLSYEQYF.